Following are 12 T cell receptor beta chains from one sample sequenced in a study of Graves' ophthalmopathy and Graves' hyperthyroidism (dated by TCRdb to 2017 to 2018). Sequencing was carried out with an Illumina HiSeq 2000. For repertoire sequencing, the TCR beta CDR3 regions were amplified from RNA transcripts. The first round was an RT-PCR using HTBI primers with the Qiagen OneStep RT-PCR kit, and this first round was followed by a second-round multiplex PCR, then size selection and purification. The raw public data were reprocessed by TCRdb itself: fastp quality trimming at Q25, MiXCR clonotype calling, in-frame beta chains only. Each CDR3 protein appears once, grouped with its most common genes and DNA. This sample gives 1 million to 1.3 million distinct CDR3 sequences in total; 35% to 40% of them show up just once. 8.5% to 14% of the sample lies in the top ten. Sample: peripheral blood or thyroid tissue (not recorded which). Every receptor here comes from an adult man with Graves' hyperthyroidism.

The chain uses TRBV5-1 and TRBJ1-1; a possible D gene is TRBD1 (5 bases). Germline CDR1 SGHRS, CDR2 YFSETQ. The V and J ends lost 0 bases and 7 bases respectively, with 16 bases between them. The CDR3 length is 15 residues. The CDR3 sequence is CASSLVSQGDLEAFF. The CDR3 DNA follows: TGCGCCAGCAGCTTGGTCTCCCAGGGAGATCTTGAAGCTTTCTTT.

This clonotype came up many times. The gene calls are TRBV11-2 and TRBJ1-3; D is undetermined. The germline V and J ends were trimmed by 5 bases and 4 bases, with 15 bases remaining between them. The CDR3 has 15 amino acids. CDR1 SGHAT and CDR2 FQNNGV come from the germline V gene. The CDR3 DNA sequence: TGTGCCAGCAGCGAAGCGACCTGGGGAGGAAACACCATATATTTT. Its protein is CASSEATWGGNTIYF.

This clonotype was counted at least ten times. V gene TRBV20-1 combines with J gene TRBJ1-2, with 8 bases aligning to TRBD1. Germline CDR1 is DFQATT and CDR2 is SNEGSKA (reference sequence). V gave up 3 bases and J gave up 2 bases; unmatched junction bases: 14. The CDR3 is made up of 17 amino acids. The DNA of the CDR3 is TGCAGTGCTAGTAGAAGCGGACAGGGTGGATCAAACTATGGCTACACCTTC. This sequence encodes CSASRSGQGGSNYGYTF.

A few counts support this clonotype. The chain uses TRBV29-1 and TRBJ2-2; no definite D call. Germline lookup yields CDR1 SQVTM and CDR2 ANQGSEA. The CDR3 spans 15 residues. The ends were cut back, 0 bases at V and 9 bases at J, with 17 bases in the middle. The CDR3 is CSVEDRETSAWELFF. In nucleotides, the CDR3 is TGCAGCGTTGAAGATCGAGAGACCTCCGCGTGGGAGCTGTTTTTT.

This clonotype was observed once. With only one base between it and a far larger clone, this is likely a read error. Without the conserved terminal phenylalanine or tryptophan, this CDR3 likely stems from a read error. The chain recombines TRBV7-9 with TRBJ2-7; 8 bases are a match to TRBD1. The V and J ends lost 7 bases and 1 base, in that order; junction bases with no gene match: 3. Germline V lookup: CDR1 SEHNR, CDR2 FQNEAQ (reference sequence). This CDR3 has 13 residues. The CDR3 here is CASTGTGSYEQYL. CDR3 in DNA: TGTGCCAGCACCGGGACAGGTTCCTACGAGCAGTACCTC.

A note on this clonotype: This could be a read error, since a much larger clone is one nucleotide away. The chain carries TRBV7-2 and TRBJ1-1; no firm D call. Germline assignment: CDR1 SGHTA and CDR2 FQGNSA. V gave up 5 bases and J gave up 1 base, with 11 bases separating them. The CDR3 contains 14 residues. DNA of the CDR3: TGTGCCAGCAGCCCGAACATTGAGAACACTGAAGCTTTCTTT. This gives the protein CASSPNIENTEAFF. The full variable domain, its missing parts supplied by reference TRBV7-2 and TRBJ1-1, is GAGVSQSPSNKVTEKGKDVELRCDPISGHTALYWYRQSLGQGLEFLIYFQGNSAPDKSGLPSDRFSAERTGGSVSTLTIQRTQQEDSAVYLCASSPNIENTEAFFGQGTRLTVV.

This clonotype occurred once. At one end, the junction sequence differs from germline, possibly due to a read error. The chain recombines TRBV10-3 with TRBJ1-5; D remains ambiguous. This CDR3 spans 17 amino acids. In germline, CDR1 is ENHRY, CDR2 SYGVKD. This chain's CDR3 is CASSESPPWVGREPQHF. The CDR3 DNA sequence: TGTGCCAGCAGTGAAAGCCCGCCGTGGGTGGGGAGGGAACCCCAGCATTTT.

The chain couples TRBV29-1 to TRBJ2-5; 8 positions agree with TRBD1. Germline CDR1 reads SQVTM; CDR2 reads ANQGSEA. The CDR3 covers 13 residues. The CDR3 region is CSPQTGVEETQYF. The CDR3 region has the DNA TGCAGTCCTCAGACAGGGGTTGAAGAGACCCAGTACTTC.

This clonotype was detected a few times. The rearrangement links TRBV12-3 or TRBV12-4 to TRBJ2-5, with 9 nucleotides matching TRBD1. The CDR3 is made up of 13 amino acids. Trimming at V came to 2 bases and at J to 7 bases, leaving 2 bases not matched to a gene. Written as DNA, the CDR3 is TGTGCCAGCAGTTTAAAGACAGGGGGGACCCAGTACTTC. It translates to CASSLKTGGTQYF.

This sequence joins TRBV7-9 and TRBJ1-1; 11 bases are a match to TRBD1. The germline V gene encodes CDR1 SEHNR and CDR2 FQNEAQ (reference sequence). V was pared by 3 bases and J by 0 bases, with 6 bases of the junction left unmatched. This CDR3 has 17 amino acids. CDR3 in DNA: TGTGCCAGCAGCTTCCCGGACAGGGGGCTTATGAACACTGAAGCTTTCTTT. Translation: CASSFPDRGLMNTEAFF.

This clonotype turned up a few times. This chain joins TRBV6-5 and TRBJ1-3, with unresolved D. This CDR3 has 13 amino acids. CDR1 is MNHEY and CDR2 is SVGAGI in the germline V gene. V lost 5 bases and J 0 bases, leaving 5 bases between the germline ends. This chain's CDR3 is CASSENSGNTIYF. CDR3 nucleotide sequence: TGTGCCAGCAGTGAAAACTCTGGAAACACCATATATTTT.

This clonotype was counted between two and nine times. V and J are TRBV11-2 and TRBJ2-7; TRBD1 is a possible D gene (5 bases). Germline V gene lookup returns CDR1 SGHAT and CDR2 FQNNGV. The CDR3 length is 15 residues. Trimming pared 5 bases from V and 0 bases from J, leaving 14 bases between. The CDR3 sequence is CASSLQGHTSYEQYF. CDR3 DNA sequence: TGTGCCAGCAGCCTTCAGGGTCATACCTCCTACGAGCAGTACTTC.